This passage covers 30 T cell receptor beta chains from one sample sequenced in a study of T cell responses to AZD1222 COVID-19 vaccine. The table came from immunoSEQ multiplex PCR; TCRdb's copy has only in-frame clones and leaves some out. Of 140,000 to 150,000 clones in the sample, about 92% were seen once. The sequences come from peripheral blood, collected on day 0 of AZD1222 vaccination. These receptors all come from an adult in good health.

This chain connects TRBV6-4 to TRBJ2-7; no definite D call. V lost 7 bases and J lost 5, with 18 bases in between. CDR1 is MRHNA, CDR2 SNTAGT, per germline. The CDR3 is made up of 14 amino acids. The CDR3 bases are TGTGCCAGCATGAAAGACACGCGGAGCAACGAGCAGTACTTC. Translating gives CASMKDTRSNEQYF.

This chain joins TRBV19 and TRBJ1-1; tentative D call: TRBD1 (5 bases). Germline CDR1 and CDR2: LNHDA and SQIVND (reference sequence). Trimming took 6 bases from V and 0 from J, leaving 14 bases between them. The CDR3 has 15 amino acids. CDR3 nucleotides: TGTGCCAGTAGCCCGGGGGGGGTCATGAACACTGAAGCTTTCTTT. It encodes CASSPGGVMNTEAFF.

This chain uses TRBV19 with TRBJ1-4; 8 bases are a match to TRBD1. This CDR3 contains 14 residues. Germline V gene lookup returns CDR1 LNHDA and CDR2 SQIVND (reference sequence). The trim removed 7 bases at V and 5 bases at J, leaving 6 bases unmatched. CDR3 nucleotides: TGTGCCAGTACTCCGGACAGGGTGAATGAAAAACTGTTTTTT. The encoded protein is CASTPDRVNEKLFF.

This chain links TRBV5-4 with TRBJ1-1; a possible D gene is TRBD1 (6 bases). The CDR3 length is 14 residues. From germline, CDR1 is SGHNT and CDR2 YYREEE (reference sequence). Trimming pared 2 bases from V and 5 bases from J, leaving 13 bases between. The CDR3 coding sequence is TGTGCCAGCAGCTTACAGGGCGCGGTGACTGAAGCTTTCTTT. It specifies CASSLQGAVTEAFF.

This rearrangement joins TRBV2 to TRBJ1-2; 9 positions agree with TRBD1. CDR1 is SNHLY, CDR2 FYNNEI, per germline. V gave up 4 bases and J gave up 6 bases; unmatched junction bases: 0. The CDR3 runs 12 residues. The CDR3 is CASSGDRDGYTF. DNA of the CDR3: TGTGCCAGCAGTGGGGACAGGGATGGCTACACCTTC.

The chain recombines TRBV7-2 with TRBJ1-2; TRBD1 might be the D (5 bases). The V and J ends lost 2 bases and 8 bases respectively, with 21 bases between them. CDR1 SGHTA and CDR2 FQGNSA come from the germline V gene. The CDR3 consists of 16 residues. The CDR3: CASSLNGGEQSSGYTF. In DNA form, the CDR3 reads TGTGCCAGCAGCTTAAATGGAGGGGAACAATCATCCGGCTACACCTTC.

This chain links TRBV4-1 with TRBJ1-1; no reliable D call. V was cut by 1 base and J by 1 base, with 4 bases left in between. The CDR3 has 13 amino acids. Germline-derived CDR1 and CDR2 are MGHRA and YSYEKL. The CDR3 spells CASSQVRNTEAFF. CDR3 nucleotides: TGCGCCAGCAGCCAAGTCCGGAACACTGAAGCTTTCTTT.

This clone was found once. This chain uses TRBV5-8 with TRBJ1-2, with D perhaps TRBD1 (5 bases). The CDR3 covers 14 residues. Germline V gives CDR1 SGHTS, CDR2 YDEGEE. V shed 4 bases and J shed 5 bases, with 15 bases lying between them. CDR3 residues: CASSPRGARYGYTF. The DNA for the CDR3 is TGTGCCAGCAGCCCCCGCGGGGCGCGGTATGGCTACACCTTC.

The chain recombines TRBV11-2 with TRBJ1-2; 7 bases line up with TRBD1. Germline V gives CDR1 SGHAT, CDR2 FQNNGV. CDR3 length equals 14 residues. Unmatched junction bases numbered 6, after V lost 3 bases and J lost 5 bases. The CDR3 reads CASSLDRPFYGYTF. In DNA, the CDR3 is TGTGCCAGCAGCTTGGACAGGCCCTTTTATGGCTACACCTTC.

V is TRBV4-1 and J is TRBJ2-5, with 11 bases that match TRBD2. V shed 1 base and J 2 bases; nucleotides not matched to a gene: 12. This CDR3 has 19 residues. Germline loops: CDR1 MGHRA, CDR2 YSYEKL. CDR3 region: CASSQAPYSSGGMQETQYF. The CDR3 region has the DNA TGCGCCAGCAGCCAAGCCCCCTACTCTAGCGGGGGGATGCAAGAGACCCAGTACTTC.

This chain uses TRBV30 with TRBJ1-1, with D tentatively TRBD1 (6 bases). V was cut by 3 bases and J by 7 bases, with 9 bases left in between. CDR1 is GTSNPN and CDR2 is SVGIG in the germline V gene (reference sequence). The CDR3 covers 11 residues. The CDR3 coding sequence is TGTGCCTGGAGGGACAGATATGAAGCTTTCTTT. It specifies CAWRDRYEAFF.

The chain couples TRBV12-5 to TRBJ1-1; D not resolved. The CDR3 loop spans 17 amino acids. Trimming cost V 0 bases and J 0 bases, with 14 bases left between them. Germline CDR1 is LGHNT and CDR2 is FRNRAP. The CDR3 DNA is TGTGCTAGTGGTTTGGTACTTACGGGCAGGTTGAACACTGAAGCTTTCTTT. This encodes CASGLVLTGRLNTEAFF.

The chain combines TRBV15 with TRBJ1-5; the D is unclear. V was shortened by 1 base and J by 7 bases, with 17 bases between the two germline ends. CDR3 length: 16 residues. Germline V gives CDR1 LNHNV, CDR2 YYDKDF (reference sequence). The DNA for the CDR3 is TGTGCCACCAGCAGAGGTATCAAAGGTTTCCACCAGCCCCAGCATTTT. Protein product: CATSRGIKGFHQPQHF.

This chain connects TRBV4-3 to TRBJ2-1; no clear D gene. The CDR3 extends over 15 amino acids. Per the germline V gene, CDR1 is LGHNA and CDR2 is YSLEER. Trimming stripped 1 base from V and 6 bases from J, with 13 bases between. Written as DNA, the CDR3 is TGCGCCAGCAGCCAAGTAAATGGGGAATTCAATGAGCAGTTCTTC. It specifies CASSQVNGEFNEQFF.

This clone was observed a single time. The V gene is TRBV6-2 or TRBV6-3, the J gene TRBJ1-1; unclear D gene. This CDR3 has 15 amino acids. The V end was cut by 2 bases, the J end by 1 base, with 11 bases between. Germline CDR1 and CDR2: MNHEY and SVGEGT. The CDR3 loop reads CASSYRGLGNTEAFF. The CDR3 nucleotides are TGTGCCAGCAGTTACAGAGGGTTAGGGAACACTGAAGCTTTCTTT.

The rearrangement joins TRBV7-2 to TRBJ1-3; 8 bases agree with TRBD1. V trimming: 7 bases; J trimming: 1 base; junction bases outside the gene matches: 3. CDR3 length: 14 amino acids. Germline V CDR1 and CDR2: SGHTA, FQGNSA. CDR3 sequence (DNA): TGTGCCAGCACCACAGGGGGATCTGGAAACACCATATATTTT. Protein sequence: CASTTGGSGNTIYF. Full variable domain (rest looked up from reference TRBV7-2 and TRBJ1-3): GAGVSQSPSNKVTEKGKDVELRCDPISGHTALYWYRQSLGQGLEFLIYFQGNSAPDKSGLPSDRFSAERTGGSVSTLTIQRTQQEDSAVYLCASTTGGSGNTIYFGEGSWLTVV.

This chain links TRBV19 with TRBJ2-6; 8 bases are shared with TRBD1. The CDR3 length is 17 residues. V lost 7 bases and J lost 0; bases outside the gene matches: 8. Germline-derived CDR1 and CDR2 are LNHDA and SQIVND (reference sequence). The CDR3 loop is CASTDRGASSGANVLTF. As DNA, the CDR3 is TGTGCCAGTACCGACAGGGGAGCTTCCTCTGGGGCCAACGTCCTGACTTTC.

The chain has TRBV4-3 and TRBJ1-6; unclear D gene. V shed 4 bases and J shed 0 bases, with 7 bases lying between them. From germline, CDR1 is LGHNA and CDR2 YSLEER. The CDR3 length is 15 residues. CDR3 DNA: TGCGCCAGCAGCCCGGAAAGCTCCTATAATTCACCCCTCCACTTT. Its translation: CASSPESSYNSPLHF.

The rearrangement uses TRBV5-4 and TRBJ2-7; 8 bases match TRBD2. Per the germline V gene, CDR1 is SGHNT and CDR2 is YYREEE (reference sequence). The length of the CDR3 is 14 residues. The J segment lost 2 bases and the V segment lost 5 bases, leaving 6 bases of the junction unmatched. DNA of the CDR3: TGTGCCAGCAGGATGGCCGGGGGGGCCTACGAGCAGTACTTC. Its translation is CASRMAGGAYEQYF.

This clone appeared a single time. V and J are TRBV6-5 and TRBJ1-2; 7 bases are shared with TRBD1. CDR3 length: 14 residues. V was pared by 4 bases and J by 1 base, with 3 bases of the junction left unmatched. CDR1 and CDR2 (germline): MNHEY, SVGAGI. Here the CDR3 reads CASSFGQVNYGYTF. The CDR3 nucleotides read TGTGCCAGCAGTTTCGGACAGGTTAACTATGGCTACACCTTC.

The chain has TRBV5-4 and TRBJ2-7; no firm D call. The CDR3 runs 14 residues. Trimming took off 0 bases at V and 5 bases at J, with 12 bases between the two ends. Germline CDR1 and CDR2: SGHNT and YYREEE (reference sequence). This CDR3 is CASSLAHTTHEQYF. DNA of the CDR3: TGTGCCAGCAGCTTGGCGCACACGACTCACGAGCAGTACTTC.

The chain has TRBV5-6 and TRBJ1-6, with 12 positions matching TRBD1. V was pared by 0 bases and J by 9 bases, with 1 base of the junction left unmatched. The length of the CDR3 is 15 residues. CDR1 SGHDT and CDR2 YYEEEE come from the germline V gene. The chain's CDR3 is CASSLGGQGASPLHF. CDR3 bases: TGTGCCAGCAGCTTGGGGGGACAGGGGGCTTCACCCCTCCACTTT.

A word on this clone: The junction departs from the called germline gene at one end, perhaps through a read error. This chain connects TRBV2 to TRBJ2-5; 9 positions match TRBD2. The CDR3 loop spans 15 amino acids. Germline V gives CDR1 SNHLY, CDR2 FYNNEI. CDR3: CASIERAGGLETQYF. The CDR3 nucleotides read TGTGCCAGCATTGAACGGGCGGGGGGGCTGGAGACCCAGTACTTC.

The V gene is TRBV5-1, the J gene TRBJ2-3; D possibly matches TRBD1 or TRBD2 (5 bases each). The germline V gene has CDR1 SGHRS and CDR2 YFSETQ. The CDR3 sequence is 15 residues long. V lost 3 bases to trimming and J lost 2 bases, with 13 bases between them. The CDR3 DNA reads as TGCGCCAGCAGCTCTACCGGGACCCCCACAGATACGCAGTATTTT. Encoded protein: CASSSTGTPTDTQYF.

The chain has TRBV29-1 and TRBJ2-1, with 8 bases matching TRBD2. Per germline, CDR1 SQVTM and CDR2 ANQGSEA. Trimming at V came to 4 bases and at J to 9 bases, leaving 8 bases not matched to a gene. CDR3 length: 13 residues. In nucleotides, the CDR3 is TGCAGCGTTGGTTCGGGGGGGCCACTTGAGCAGTTCTTC. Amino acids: CSVGSGGPLEQFF.

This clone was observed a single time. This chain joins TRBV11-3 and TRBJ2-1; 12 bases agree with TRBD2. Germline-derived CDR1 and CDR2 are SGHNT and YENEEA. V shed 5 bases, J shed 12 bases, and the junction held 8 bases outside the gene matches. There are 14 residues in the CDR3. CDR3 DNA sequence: TGTGCCAGCAGCCCTAGCGGGGGGGCGACACCGCAGTTCTTC. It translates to CASSPSGGATPQFF.

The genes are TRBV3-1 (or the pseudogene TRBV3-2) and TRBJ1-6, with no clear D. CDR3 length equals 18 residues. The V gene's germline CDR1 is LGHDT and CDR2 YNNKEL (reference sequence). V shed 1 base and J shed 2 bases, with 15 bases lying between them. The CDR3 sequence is CASSQGDQVGTYNSPLHF. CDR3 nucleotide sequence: TGTGCCAGCAGCCAAGGCGATCAGGTTGGGACCTATAATTCACCCCTCCACTTT.

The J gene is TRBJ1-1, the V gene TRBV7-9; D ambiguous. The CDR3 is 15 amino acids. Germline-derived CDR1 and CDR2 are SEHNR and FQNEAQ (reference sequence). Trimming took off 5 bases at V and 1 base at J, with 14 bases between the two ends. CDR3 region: CASSELTMSNTEAFF. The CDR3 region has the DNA TGTGCCAGCAGCGAACTAACCATGTCGAACACTGAAGCTTTCTTT.

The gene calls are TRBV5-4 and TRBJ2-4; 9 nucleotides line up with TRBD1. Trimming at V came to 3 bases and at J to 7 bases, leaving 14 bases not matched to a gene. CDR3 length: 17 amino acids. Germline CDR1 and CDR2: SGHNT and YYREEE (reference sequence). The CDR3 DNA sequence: TGTGCCAGCAGCTCAAAGACAGGGGGAGTTGAAGGGAACATTCAGTACTTC. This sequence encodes CASSSKTGGVEGNIQYF.

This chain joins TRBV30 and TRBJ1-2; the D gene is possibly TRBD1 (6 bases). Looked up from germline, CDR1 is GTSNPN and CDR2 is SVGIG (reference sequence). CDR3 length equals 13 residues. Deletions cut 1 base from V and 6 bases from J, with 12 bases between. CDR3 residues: CAWSGSGGHGYTF. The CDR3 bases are TGTGCCTGGAGTGGTTCCGGGGGCCATGGCTACACCTTC.